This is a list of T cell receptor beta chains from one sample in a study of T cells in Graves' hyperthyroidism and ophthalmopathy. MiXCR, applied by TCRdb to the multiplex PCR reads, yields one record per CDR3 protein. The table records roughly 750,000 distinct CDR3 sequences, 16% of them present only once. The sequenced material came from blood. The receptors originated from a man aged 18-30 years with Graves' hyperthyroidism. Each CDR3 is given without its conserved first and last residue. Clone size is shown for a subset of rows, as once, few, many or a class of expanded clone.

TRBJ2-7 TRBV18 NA ASSPPKSSYEQY
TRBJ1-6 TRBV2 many ASSDGVGGAYNSPLH
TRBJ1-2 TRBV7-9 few ASSRSAGDLGRDFYGYT
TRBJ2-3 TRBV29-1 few SVEDLGLAGDTQY
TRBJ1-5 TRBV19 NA ASSPSVRDSNQPQH
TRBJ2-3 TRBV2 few ASSESLDTQY
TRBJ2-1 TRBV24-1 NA ATSDSDTYNEQF
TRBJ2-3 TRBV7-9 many ASSFLSGTGSTDTQY
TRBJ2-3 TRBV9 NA ASSVTGTSTDTQY
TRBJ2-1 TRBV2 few ASRRDRPSSYNEQF
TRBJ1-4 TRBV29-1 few SVGGVSNEKLF
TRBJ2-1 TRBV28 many ASSSPTGSGRANEQF
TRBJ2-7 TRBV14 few ASSQLPGLEQY
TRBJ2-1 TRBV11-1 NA ASSPQGANVEQF
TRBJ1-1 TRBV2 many ASKLIGANTEAF
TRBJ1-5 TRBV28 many ASLGQNQPQH
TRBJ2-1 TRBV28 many ASSSGSSNEQF
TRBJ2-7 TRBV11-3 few ASSPGASDYEQY
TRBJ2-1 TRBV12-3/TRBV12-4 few ASTNSGEKRDEQF
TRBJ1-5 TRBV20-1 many SARGGTLYSNQPQH
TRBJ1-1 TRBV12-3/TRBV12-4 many ASSRFGTGNTEAF
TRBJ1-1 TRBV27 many ASSSGQGELAAF
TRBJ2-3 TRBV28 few ASSQGRGQRDTQY
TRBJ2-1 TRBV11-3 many ASSLSLAGFHNEQF
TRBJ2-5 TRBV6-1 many ASSPIDSETQY
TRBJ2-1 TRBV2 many ASTGGVRSYNEQF
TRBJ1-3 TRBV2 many ASSGYFGSGNTIY
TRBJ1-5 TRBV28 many ASSPQGAPVLYQPQH
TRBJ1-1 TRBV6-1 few ASSLPDRMNTEAF
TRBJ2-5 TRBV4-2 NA ASSQPRQGQETQY
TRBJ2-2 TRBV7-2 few ASSTGFTGELF
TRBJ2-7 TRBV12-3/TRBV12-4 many ASSPGLAGGAYEQY
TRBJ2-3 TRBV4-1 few ASSQEASAGDTQY
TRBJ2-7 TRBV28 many ASTDLPYEQY
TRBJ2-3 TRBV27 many ASTLTSGSLVDTQY
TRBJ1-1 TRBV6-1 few ATEAGIRATEAF
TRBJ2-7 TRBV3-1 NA ASSPGRGLSYEQY
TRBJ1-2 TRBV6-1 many ASRASAGAGGYT
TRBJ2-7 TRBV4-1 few ASSQGSDEQY
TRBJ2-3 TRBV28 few AGRDVGTDTQY
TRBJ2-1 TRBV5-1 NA ASSFRDRGDNEQF